The 32 T cell receptor beta chains in this list originate from one sample, sequenced in a study of blood T cell repertoires in COVID-19. Clones were read by immunoSEQ multiplex PCR, and TCRdb kept only the in-frame ones, dropping some. The table has 190,000 or so clones, around 80% seen once. Sequenced input: peripheral blood. The receptor source for this set is a woman over 75 with COVID-19, enrolled during active disease.

CDR3 region: CASSYSPSMNTGELFF. CDR3 sequence (DNA): TGTGCCAGCAGTTACTCGCCTAGTATGAACACCGGGGAGCTGTTTTTT. V usage is TRBV6-5 and J usage is TRBJ2-2; D is undetermined. CDR1 and CDR2 (germline): MNHEY, SVGAGI. V shed 0 bases and J shed 1 base, with 9 bases lying between them. The CDR3 sequence is 16 residues long.

J is TRBJ2-6 and V is TRBV19, with D uncertain. V gave up 6 bases and J gave up 0 bases, with 6 bases separating them. Per germline, CDR1 LNHDA and CDR2 SQIVND (reference sequence). The CDR3 totals 14 residues. The CDR3 loop reads CASSHSSGANVLTF. The CDR3 nucleotides read TGTGCCAGTAGCCACAGCTCTGGGGCCAACGTCCTGACTTTC.

In nucleotides, the CDR3 is TGCGCCAGCAGCTTTACCCTAGCGGGGGCCTTTCGCTCCTACAATGAGCAGTTCTTC. Encoded protein: CASSFTLAGAFRSYNEQFF. The chain has TRBV5-1 and TRBJ2-1; 10 bases are a match to TRBD2. After removal of 2 bases from V and 0 bases from J, the junction contained 11 bases not matched to a gene. Germline CDR1 is SGHRS and CDR2 is YFSETQ. CDR3 size: 19 residues.

This chain links TRBV6-5 with TRBJ1-2, with 8 bases matching TRBD1. The germline V gene encodes CDR1 MNHEY and CDR2 SVGAGI. Trimming took 4 bases from V and 9 from J; bases not matched to a gene: 7. CDR3 length equals 13 residues. CDR3 nucleotide sequence: TGTGCCAGCAGTTCCCCTGGGACAGGCCGCTACACCTTC. Protein: CASSSPGTGRYTF.

This chain uses TRBV18 with TRBJ2-3; TRBD2 agrees at 7 bases. V lost 2 bases to trimming and J lost 0 bases; unmatched junction nucleotides: 5. Germline CDR1 and CDR2: KGHSH and LQKENI. There are 16 residues in the CDR3. Here the CDR3 reads CASSPTSATSTDTQYF. DNA of the CDR3: TGTGCCAGCTCACCAACTAGCGCTACTAGCACAGATACGCAGTATTTT.

This clone has a single count. This CDR3 is CASRMTSGFYEQYF. CDR3 nucleotides: TGCGCCAGCAGGATGACTAGCGGCTTCTACGAGCAGTACTTC. V usage is TRBV5-1 and J usage is TRBJ2-7, with 9 bases fitting TRBD2. After removal of 5 bases from V and 3 bases from J, the junction contained 6 bases not matched to a gene. CDR3 length equals 14 residues. CDR1 is SGHRS and CDR2 is YFSETQ in the germline V gene.

CDR3 bases: TGCGCCAGCAGCGAAACTAGCGGCTCCTACAATGAGCAGTTCTTC. Amino acid sequence: CASSETSGSYNEQFF. This rearrangement joins TRBV5-1 to TRBJ2-1, with TRBD2 identical over 8 bases. The V and J ends lost 4 bases and 0 bases, in that order; junction bases with no gene match: 3. CDR3 length equals 15 residues. Germline V gene data show CDR1 as SGHRS and CDR2 as YFSETQ.

This sequence joins TRBV2 and TRBJ2-5, with 10 bases lining up with TRBD2. The CDR3 is 17 residues long. The germline V gene encodes CDR1 SNHLY and CDR2 FYNNEI. Trimming cost V 3 bases and J 0 bases; bases outside gene matches: 7. Here the CDR3 reads CASSDGLAGAYQETQYF. The CDR3 DNA sequence: TGTGCCAGCAGTGACGGGCTAGCGGGAGCCTACCAAGAGACCCAGTACTTC.

The chain couples TRBV15 to TRBJ2-7, with 9 bases identical to TRBD1. The germline gives CDR1 LNHNV, CDR2 YYDKDF (reference sequence). V was clipped by 5 bases and J by 1 base; unmatched bases: 18. This CDR3 is 19 amino acids long. In DNA, the CDR3 is TGTGCCACCAGCGGACCCGGGACAGGGAGGAGCGGGTGGTCCTACGAGCAGTACTTC. Translated, it gives CATSGPGTGRSGWSYEQYF.

The chain uses TRBV7-2 and TRBJ2-2; 12 nucleotides align to TRBD2. This CDR3 region has 19 residues. After removal of 5 bases from V and 1 base from J, the junction contained 11 bases not matched to a gene. Germline V gene lookup returns CDR1 SGHTA and CDR2 FQGNSA. The CDR3 sequence: CASSPKRTSGGMNTGELFF. Written as DNA, the CDR3 is TGTGCCAGCAGCCCAAAACGTACTAGCGGGGGGATGAACACCGGGGAGCTGTTTTTT.

This sequence joins TRBV5-1 and TRBJ2-1; 7 bases are a match to TRBD2. The CDR3 spans 15 residues. Trimming took 4 bases from V and 1 from J; bases not matched to a gene: 5. Germline CDR1 and CDR2: SGHRS and YFSETQ. CDR3 DNA: TGCGCCAGCAGCGTAGCGGGCGGATCCTACAATGAGCAGTTCTTC. Translating gives CASSVAGGSYNEQFF.

The sample holds a few counts of this clone. The chain joins TRBV6-1 to TRBJ1-6; TRBD1 is a possible D gene (6 bases). The CDR3 runs to 15 residues. Per germline, CDR1 MNHNS and CDR2 SASEGT. V was pared by 2 bases and J by 9 bases, with 14 bases between. CDR3: CASSERPQGSSPLHF. The CDR3 bases are TGTGCCAGCAGTGAACGCCCACAGGGTAGTTCACCCCTCCACTTT.

The chain carries TRBV7-5 and TRBJ2-4; TRBD1 was called by the table and not checked on the DNA. TRBV7-5 is tagged as a pseudogene. This CDR3 region has 16 residues. In nucleotides, the CDR3 is TGTGTCAGAAGCCCCCAGGTCAACCACCCCAAAAACATTCAGTACTTC. Amino acid sequence: CVRSPQVNHPKNIQYF.

The CDR3 reads CASSVGGLAVSEQYF. The CDR3, as DNA: TGTGCCAGCAGCGTAGGTGGACTAGCGGTTTCCGAGCAGTACTTC. This chain uses TRBV9 with TRBJ2-7, with TRBD2 matching over 10 bases. This CDR3 is built from 15 residues. The germline CDR1 and CDR2 sequences are SGDLS and YYNGEE. The ends lost 0 bases at V and 6 bases at J; junction bases unmatched: 6.

V is TRBV2 and J is TRBJ2-7, with 7 bases lining up with TRBD1. The CDR3 spans 15 residues. J was trimmed by 2 bases and V by 6 bases; bases with no gene match: 10. Germline V CDR1 and CDR2: SNHLY, FYNNEI. CDR3 DNA: TGTGCCAGCAGCACCCTACAGGGGCCTGCCTACGAGCAGTACTTC. It encodes CASSTLQGPAYEQYF.

This clone appeared a single time. The junction shows a germline mismatch at one end, possibly a read error. J is TRBJ2-5 and V is TRBV7-7; 11 positions match TRBD1. Germline CDR1 reads SSHAT; CDR2 reads FNYEAQ (reference sequence). This CDR3 comprises 14 residues. The CDR3 protein is CASSRGQGAETQYF. In DNA, the CDR3 is TGTGCTAGCAGCCGTGGACAGGGGGCAGAGACCCAGTACTTC. The full variable domain, completed using reference TRBV7-7 and TRBJ2-5, is GAGVSQSPRYKVTKRGQDVTLRCDPISSHATLYWYQQALGQGPEFLTYFNYEAQPDKSGLPSDRFSAERPEGSISTLTIQRTEQRDSAMYRCASSRGQGAETQYFGPGTRLLVL.

The V and J genes are TRBV7-8 and TRBJ1-5, with 9 bases lining up with TRBD1. V shed 6 bases and J 8 bases; nucleotides not matched to a gene: 11. The CDR3 contains 15 residues. Germline V CDR1 and CDR2: SGHVS, FQNEAQ. CDR3 coding DNA: TGTGCCAGCAGACACCGGGACAGGGTGGGAGAGCCCCAGCATTTT. Translated: CASRHRDRVGEPQHF.

This clone was counted a single time. This chain links TRBV7-9 with TRBJ1-4; TRBD1 agrees at 7 bases. V lost 1 base to trimming and J lost 8 bases; unmatched junction nucleotides: 4. The germline CDR1 and CDR2 sequences are SEHNR and FQNEAQ (reference sequence). CDR3 length equals 14 residues. Written as DNA, the CDR3 is TGTGCCAGCAGCTTAGGACAGGGCAGAGAAAAACTGTTTTTT. Its translation: CASSLGQGREKLFF. Full variable domain (missing parts from reference TRBV7-9 and TRBJ1-4): DTGVSQNPRHKITKRGQNVTFRCDPISEHNRLYWYRQTLGQGPEFLTYFQNEAQLEKSRLLSDRFSAERPKGSFSTLEIQRTEQGDSAMYLCASSLGQGREKLFFGSGTQLSVL.

The chain employs TRBV9 and TRBJ2-5; TRBD1 matches 7 bases. Looked up from germline, CDR1 is SGDLS and CDR2 is YYNGEE. This CDR3 is 14 amino acids long. After removal of 3 bases from V and 5 bases from J, the junction contained 7 bases not matched to a gene. DNA for the CDR3: TGTGCCAGCAGCGCCCACAGGGGAAGGGAGACCCAGTACTTC. Its translation: CASSAHRGRETQYF.

The chain has TRBV18 and TRBJ2-1; maybe TRBD2 (6 bases). Germline CDR1 and CDR2: KGHSH and LQKENI. The length of the CDR3 is 15 residues. V was shortened by 4 bases and J by 7 bases, with 17 bases between the two germline ends. The DNA for the CDR3 is TGTGCCAGCTCACTGGGTGCGCGGGGATTAAATGAGCAGTTCTTC. It translates to CASSLGARGLNEQFF.

The V gene is TRBV7-9, the J gene TRBJ2-3, with TRBD1 matching 8 bases. The germline V gene encodes CDR1 SEHNR and CDR2 FQNEAQ (reference sequence). The CDR3 totals 15 residues. J was trimmed by 0 bases and V by 3 bases; bases with no gene match: 2. The CDR3, as DNA: TGTGCCAGCAGCTTTACAGGGGGAAGCACAGATACGCAGTATTTT. Amino acid sequence: CASSFTGGSTDTQYF.

This clone appeared a few times. V usage is TRBV14 and J usage is TRBJ1-4, with 8 nucleotides matching TRBD1. With V trimmed by 0 bases and J by 7 bases, 10 bases remained unmatched. Looked up from germline, CDR1 is SGHDN and CDR2 is FVKESK. The CDR3 totals 17 residues. CDR3 loop: CASSQDPGGYRIEKLFF. CDR3 nucleotides: TGTGCCAGCAGCCAAGATCCAGGGGGCTACCGAATTGAAAAACTGTTTTTT.

V usage is TRBV28 and J usage is TRBJ2-1, with D perhaps matching TRBD1 (5 bases). The CDR3 runs 15 residues. Looked up from germline, CDR1 is MDHEN and CDR2 is SYDVKM. Trimming stripped 4 bases from V and 5 bases from J, with 15 bases between. CDR3 region: CASSYPLWGNNEQFF. The CDR3 bases are TGTGCCAGCAGTTACCCCCTATGGGGCAACAATGAGCAGTTCTTC.

CDR3 nucleotide sequence: TGCAGCGCGGACATGCAAACGTACAATGAGCAGTTCTTC. Translation gives CSADMQTYNEQFF. J is TRBJ2-1 and V is TRBV29-1; the D gene is possibly TRBD1 (5 bases). CDR3 length equals 13 residues. V lost 7 bases and J lost 4, with 14 bases in between. Germline V gene sequence: CDR1 SQVTM, CDR2 ANQGSEA.

This clone was counted many times. The V gene is TRBV19, the J gene TRBJ1-5; D gene unclear. The germline V gene encodes CDR1 LNHDA and CDR2 SQIVND (reference sequence). The CDR3 length is 15 residues. V lost 6 bases, J lost 6 bases, and 18 bases lay in between. The CDR3 DNA reads as TGTGCCAGTAGCCCTGGGCGGGGTTTGGCTCAGCCCCAGCATTTT. Translating gives CASSPGRGLAQPQHF.

The J gene is TRBJ2-5, the V gene TRBV7-9, with D possibly TRBD1 on 6 matching bases. Trimming removed 5 bases at V and 1 base at J, with 8 bases between. Per the germline V gene, CDR1 is SEHNR and CDR2 is FQNEAQ (reference sequence). The CDR3 is 13 residues long. The CDR3, as DNA: TGTGCCAGCAGCGGGACATCCCAAGAGACCCAGTACTTC. Translating it yields CASSGTSQETQYF.

The chain is built from TRBV13 and TRBJ2-2, with D possibly TRBD1 on 6 matching bases. This CDR3 region has 15 residues. Germline V gives CDR1 PRHDT, CDR2 FYEKMQ (reference sequence). Deletions cut 3 bases from V and 5 bases from J, with 13 bases between. CDR3 sequence reads: CASSLGTSGTGELFF. CDR3 DNA sequence: TGTGCCAGCAGCTTGGGGACAAGTGGGACCGGGGAGCTGTTTTTT.

In its sample, this clone was seen a few times. CDR3 loop: CASRGGKGSGANVLTF. Written as DNA, the CDR3 is TGTGCCAGCAGAGGAGGAAAGGGCTCTGGGGCCAACGTCCTGACTTTC. The J gene is TRBJ2-6, the V gene TRBV13; a possible D gene is TRBD2 (5 bases). This CDR3 is built from 16 residues. The germline gives CDR1 PRHDT, CDR2 FYEKMQ (reference sequence). V was shortened by 6 bases and J by 0 bases, with 12 bases between the two germline ends.

The rearrangement uses TRBV24-1 and TRBJ2-3; tentatively, D is TRBD1 (5 bases). CDR3 length: 13 amino acids. Germline assignment: CDR1 KGHDR and CDR2 SFDVKD. Trimming shortened V by 9 bases and J by 3 bases, and 12 bases separated the two germline ends. DNA of the CDR3: TGTGCCACCGTTGACAGCCATACAGATACGCAGTATTTT. It is translated as CATVDSHTDTQYF.

This clone came up once. The chain joins TRBV11-2 to TRBJ1-1, with a tentative D call TRBD1 (5 bases). Germline CDR1 and CDR2: SGHAT and FQNNGV. The V end was cut by 4 bases, the J end by 5 bases, with 14 bases between. The CDR3 is 14 residues long. The CDR3 region is CASSWGGRPTEAFF. The DNA for the CDR3 is TGTGCCAGCAGCTGGGGCGGCAGGCCGACTGAAGCTTTCTTT.

This clone has just a few counts. This sequence joins TRBV5-1 and TRBJ2-3; 8 nucleotides agree with TRBD1. The CDR3 consists of 16 residues. V was clipped by 0 bases and J by 7 bases; unmatched bases: 10. Germline V gives CDR1 SGHRS, CDR2 YFSETQ. CDR3 region: CASSLDTGGSVYTQYF. Written as DNA, the CDR3 is TGCGCCAGCAGCTTGGACACAGGGGGTAGTGTGTATACGCAGTATTTT.

The chain links TRBV7-2 to TRBJ2-2; 9 bases line up with TRBD2. The CDR3 has 16 amino acids. Germline CDR1 SGHTA, CDR2 FQGNSA. The J segment lost 0 bases and the V segment lost 5 bases, leaving 4 bases of the junction unmatched. The CDR3 is CASSTGTSPNTGELFF. DNA for the CDR3: TGTGCCAGCAGCACCGGGACTAGCCCGAACACCGGGGAGCTGTTTTTT.